What follows are 20 T cell receptor beta chains derived from one specimen sequenced in a study of technical replicates of blood from a handful of donors. TCRdb's table, derived via immunoSEQ multiplex PCR, lists solely in-frame clones and lacks some. The sample has more than 65,000 clones, around 94% seen once. Sequenced input: T cells isolated from PBMCs. The source of these receptors is a human donor in good health.

The chain uses TRBV5-1 and TRBJ2-5; 9 bases are shared with TRBD2. With V trimmed by 4 bases and J by 1 base, 2 bases remained unmatched. The CDR3 has 14 amino acids. Germline assignment: CDR1 SGHRS and CDR2 YFSETQ. This CDR3 reads CASSPSGTQETQYF. The CDR3 nucleotides are TGCGCCAGCAGCCCTAGCGGGACCCAAGAGACCCAGTACTTC. Drawing the rest from reference TRBV5-1 and TRBJ2-5, the complete variable domain is KAGVTQTPRYLIKTRGQQVTLSCSPISGHRSVSWYQQTPGQGLQFLFEYFSETQRNKGNFPGRFSGRQFSNSRSEMNVSTLELGDSALYLCASSPSGTQETQYFGPGTRLLVL.

The CDR3 reads CASSVGQGYQPQHF. The CDR3 region has the DNA TGTGCCAGCAGCGTAGGACAGGGCTATCAGCCCCAGCATTTT. This sequence joins TRBV9 and TRBJ1-5, with TRBD1 matching over 7 bases. Looked up from germline, CDR1 is SGDLS and CDR2 is YYNGEE. V lost 0 bases to trimming and J lost 5 bases; unmatched junction nucleotides: 2. The CDR3 loop spans 14 amino acids.

The V and J genes are TRBV7-9 and TRBJ2-7; TRBD1 is a possible D gene (6 bases). The germline CDR1 and CDR2 sequences are SEHNR and FQNEAQ (reference sequence). Between the trimmed V and J ends, which lost 3 bases and 3 bases, there was a span of 27 bases. This CDR3 region has 19 residues. The DNA for the CDR3 is TGTGCCAGCAGCTTCGGAGTGTCCGGGACACCCTCCGCTAACTACGAGCAGTACTTC. Residues: CASSFGVSGTPSANYEQYF.

Here the CDR3 reads CSVEIPGGFRYEQYF. The CDR3 region has the DNA TGCAGCGTTGAAATTCCCGGGGGGTTTAGGTACGAGCAGTACTTC. The rearrangement uses TRBV29-1 and TRBJ2-7; 7 bases align to TRBD2. The CDR3 totals 15 residues. Germline assignment: CDR1 SQVTM and CDR2 ANQGSEA. V was pared by 2 bases and J by 4 bases, with 11 bases of the junction left unmatched.

The genes are TRBV2 and TRBJ2-1; 11 bases are a match to TRBD1. The CDR3 is 16 amino acids. CDR1 is SNHLY, CDR2 FYNNEI, per germline. After removal of 4 bases from V and 2 bases from J, the junction contained 4 bases not matched to a gene. Here the CDR3 DNA reads TGTGCCAGCAGTGGGCCGGGACAGGGGGCCTACAATGAGCAGTTCTTC. Its translation: CASSGPGQGAYNEQFF. Using reference TRBV2 and TRBJ2-1 for the parts outside the CDR3, the full variable domain is EPEVTQTPSHQVTQMGQEVILRCVPISNHLYFYWYRQILGQKVEFLVSFYNNEISEKSEIFDDQFSVERPDGSNFTLKIRSTKLEDSAMYFCASSGPGQGAYNEQFFGPGTRLTVL.

J is TRBJ2-3 and V is TRBV4-2; TRBD2 agrees at 7 bases. The CDR3 is 21 amino acids. The trim removed 4 bases at V and 0 bases at J, leaving 22 bases unmatched. Per the germline V gene, CDR1 is LGHNA and CDR2 is YNFKEQ. The CDR3: CASSPPLAGEVYTLSTDTQYF. CDR3 DNA sequence: TGTGCCAGCAGCCCCCCCCTGGCGGGAGAGGTCTACACCCTTAGCACAGATACGCAGTATTTT.

This clone was picked up a small number of times. This chain links TRBV7-2 with TRBJ1-1, with 8 bases lining up with TRBD1. Germline CDR1 and CDR2: SGHTA and FQGNSA. The CDR3 has 15 amino acids. V shed 5 bases and J 1 base; nucleotides not matched to a gene: 6. The CDR3 DNA is TGTGCCAGCAGCCCCCGACAGGGGTGGAACACTGAAGCTTTCTTT. It codes for CASSPRQGWNTEAFF.

The chain combines TRBV6-5 with TRBJ1-2, with TRBD1 matching 7 bases. Germline V gene lookup returns CDR1 MNHEY and CDR2 SVGAGI. This CDR3 comprises 14 residues. The V and J ends lost 6 bases and 0 bases, in that order; junction bases with no gene match: 4. The chain's CDR3 is CASSRDRTNYGYTF. In DNA form, the CDR3 reads TGTGCCAGCAGCCGGGACAGAACTAACTATGGCTACACCTTC.

The chain links TRBV4-1 to TRBJ2-5, with TRBD2 matching 9 bases. With 8 bases clipped from V and 1 base from J, the junction kept 8 bases outside the gene matches. Germline V gene data show CDR1 as MGHRA and CDR2 as YSYEKL. The CDR3 is 15 amino acids. CDR3 loop: CASGRGGGGQETQYF. CDR3 sequence (DNA): TGCGCCAGCGGAAGGGGCGGGGGGGGCCAAGAGACCCAGTACTTC.

The gene calls are TRBV9 and TRBJ2-7; tentative D call: TRBD2 (6 bases). Germline lookup yields CDR1 SGDLS and CDR2 YYNGEE. The CDR3 covers 15 residues. The V and J ends lost 3 bases and 4 bases respectively, with 17 bases between them. The CDR3 DNA reads as TGTGCCAGCAGCGAACATAGCGGACCAGATTACGAGCAGTACTTC. Protein sequence: CASSEHSGPDYEQYF. Combining the CDR3 with reference TRBV9 and TRBJ2-7 gives the whole variable domain DSGVTQTPKHLITATGQRVTLRCSPRSGDLSVYWYQQSLDQGLQFLIQYYNGEERAKGNILERFSAQQFPDLHSELNLSSLELGDSALYFCASSEHSGPDYEQYFGPGTRLTVT.

In its sample, this clone was seen once. This sequence joins TRBV2 and TRBJ1-5; tentatively, D is TRBD1 (5 bases). The CDR3 is made up of 13 amino acids. The germline CDR1 and CDR2 sequences are SNHLY and FYNNEI. Trimming shortened V by 5 bases and J by 5 bases, and 10 bases separated the two germline ends. CDR3 DNA sequence: TGTGCCAGCAGTCGACAGTGGGATCAGCCCCAGCATTTT. Translated, it gives CASSRQWDQPQHF.

This clone was recorded a few times. The rearrangement uses TRBV29-1 and TRBJ1-1; a possible D gene is TRBD1 (5 bases). Germline CDR1 is SQVTM and CDR2 is ANQGSEA. V gave up 5 bases and J gave up 0 bases, with 10 bases separating them. CDR3 length equals 13 residues. The CDR3 region has the DNA TGCAGCGTTCCAGGGAAAATGAACACTGAAGCTTTCTTT. It translates to CSVPGKMNTEAFF.

V usage is TRBV10-1 and J usage is TRBJ2-6, with a tentative D call TRBD2 (6 bases). Germline V gives CDR1 WNHNN, CDR2 SYGVQD (reference sequence). V was pared by 8 bases and J by 3 bases, with 17 bases between. This CDR3 has 16 residues. Written as DNA, the CDR3 is TGCGCCAGCTTGGCCAGGGACTCTCGTGGGGCCAACGTCCTGACTTTC. As protein: CASLARDSRGANVLTF.

DNA of the CDR3: TGTGCCACCAGCAGAGAAGGGGCGGGAGGGCCGGTGGAGACCCAGTACTTC. It translates to CATSREGAGGPVETQYF. The chain links TRBV15 to TRBJ2-5, with 9 bases identical to TRBD2. The CDR3 loop spans 17 amino acids. The trim removed 0 bases at V and 5 bases at J, leaving 10 bases unmatched. CDR1 is LNHNV, CDR2 YYDKDF, per germline (reference sequence). Combining the CDR3 with reference TRBV15 and TRBJ2-5 gives the whole variable domain DAMVIQNPRYQVTQFGKPVTLSCSQTLNHNVMYWYQQKSSQAPKLLFHYYDKDFNNEADTPDNFQSRRPNTSFCFLDIRSPGLGDTAMYLCATSREGAGGPVETQYFGPGTRLLVL.

The V gene is TRBV10-2, the J gene TRBJ2-7; TRBD2 might be the D (6 bases). CDR3 length equals 14 residues. Germline lookup yields CDR1 WSHSY and CDR2 SAAADI. V was clipped by 4 bases and J by 3 bases, with 13 bases between them. In DNA form, the CDR3 reads TGCGCCAGCAGTGGGCGACTAGGTAACTACGAGCAGTACTTC. Its translation is CASSGRLGNYEQYF.

This sequence joins TRBV7-8 and TRBJ1-2; D might be TRBD1 (6 bases). Germline loops: CDR1 SGHVS, CDR2 FQNEAQ. CDR3 length: 12 residues. With 5 bases removed from V and 6 bases from J, the gap between germline ends came to 10 bases. CDR3 residues: CASSGNRDGYTF. CDR3 DNA sequence: TGTGCCAGCAGCGGTAACAGGGATGGCTACACCTTC.

The chain joins TRBV4-1 to TRBJ2-3; 8 nucleotides align to TRBD2. With 6 bases clipped from V and 2 bases from J, the junction kept 1 base outside the gene matches. The germline V gene has CDR1 MGHRA and CDR2 YSYEKL. This CDR3 region has 13 residues. The CDR3 DNA reads TGCGCCAGCAGGGGACTAGACACAGATACGCAGTATTTT. This sequence encodes CASRGLDTDTQYF.

This clone has a single count. This chain uses TRBV19 with TRBJ1-5; D not certain. Germline loops: CDR1 LNHDA, CDR2 SQIVND (reference sequence). The CDR3 totals 14 residues. V was trimmed by 1 base and J by 4 bases, leaving 8 bases between them. CDR3 residues: CASSIVGGNQPQHF. In DNA, the CDR3 is TGTGCCAGTAGTATAGTTGGAGGGAATCAGCCCCAGCATTTT. The full variable domain, with the rest looked up from reference TRBV19 and TRBJ1-5, is DGGITQSPKYLFRKEGQNVTLSCEQNLNHDAMYWYRQDPGQGLRLIYYSQIVNDFQKGDIAEGYSVSREKKESFPLTVTSAQKNPTAFYLCASSIVGGNQPQHFGDGTRLSIL.

V usage is TRBV4-2 and J usage is TRBJ1-1; D gene ambiguous. V was cut by 0 bases and J by 2 bases, with 13 bases left in between. The length of the CDR3 is 16 residues. The germline V gene encodes CDR1 LGHNA and CDR2 YNFKEQ. In DNA, the CDR3 is TGTGCCAGCAGCCAAGACCTCTTGGCACCAAACACTGAAGCTTTCTTT. Translation gives CASSQDLLAPNTEAFF.

The V call is TRBV9, the J call TRBJ2-3; weak D call: TRBD2 (6 bases). The length of the CDR3 is 16 residues. The germline CDR1 and CDR2 sequences are SGDLS and YYNGEE. The V end lost 4 bases, the J end lost 1 base, and 16 bases lay between the germline ends. The CDR3 here is CASSPRPGLGTDTQYF. The CDR3 DNA reads TGTGCCAGCAGCCCTCGCCCGGGACTCGGCACAGATACGCAGTATTTT.